Sequencing of this T cell receptor beta chain was carried out in a study of neurological immune-mediated disorders. Per the germline V gene, CDR1 is ENHRY and CDR2 is SYGVKD. The ends were cut back, 3 bases at V and 2 bases at J, with 14 bases in the middle. The CDR3 is 16 amino acids. Sequencing runs each generated in excess of 200 million TCR-beta sequences derived from 15-18 subjects. TCRdb re-called the 5' RACE reads with MiXCR, one entry per CDR3 protein. The profile shows under 90,000 distinct CDR3 sequences, about a tenth of them singletons. Time point indicated: longitudinal time-point 1 (baseline). This clonotype was counted at least ten times.

The sample taken for sequencing was PBMCs. The chain uses TRBV10-3 and TRBJ2-4; no firm D call. This clonotype was sampled from a man in his thirties or forties in good health. The CDR3 loop is CAISDPGEVTKNIQYF. In nucleotides, the CDR3 is TGTGCCATCAGTGACCCCGGAGAGGTAACCAAAAACATTCAGTACTTC.